This is a list of T cell receptor beta chains from one sample in a study of T cell responses to AZD1222 COVID-19 vaccine. Here immunoSEQ multiplex PCR was the method, and the copy in TCRdb shows in-frame clones only, minus some. The sample lists roughly 180,000 clones, 90% to 95% seen once, with under 2% in the top ten. The sample was peripheral blood, taken 28 days after the second AZD1222 dose. The receptors stem from an adult who received the AZD1222 COVID-19 vaccine. Both conserved end residues are part of each CDR3. D genes are given only for firm matches. A row's size may be missing; if present it is once, few, many or a size class.

d_call	v_call	clone_size	j_call	cdr3_nt	cdr3_aa
TRBD1	TRBV4-3	NA	TRBJ1-4	TGCGCCAGCAGCCAAGAGTGGACAGGGGTGAATGAAAAACTGTTTTTT	CASSQEWTGVNEKLFF
NA	TRBV10-3	NA	TRBJ2-1	TGTGCCATCAGTGAGTCGGGACTCCAAGTGAATGAGCAGTTCTTC	CAISESGLQVNEQFF
TRBD1	TRBV9	few	TRBJ1-1	TGTGCCAGCAGCGCCTCCGGGACAGGGGGCACTGAAGCTTTCTTT	CASSASGTGGTEAFF
NA	TRBV12-5	NA	TRBJ1-5	TGTGCTAGTGGTTTCACCCCCCCAAGGGAGGAGTGGAGCAATCAGCCCCAGCATTTT	CASGFTPPREEWSNQPQHF
NA	TRBV2	NA	TRBJ2-1	TGTGCCAGCAGACCTACAGGGACCTCCGCCAATGAGCAGTTCTTC	CASRPTGTSANEQFF
TRBD2	TRBV5-5	NA	TRBJ2-5	TGTGCCAGCAGCTTGGGGACTAGTATAGGGACCCAGTACTTC	CASSLGTSIGTQYF
NA	TRBV4-2	NA	TRBJ1-1	TGTGCCAGCAGCCAAGGCAGGATGAACACTGAAGCTTTCTTT	CASSQGRMNTEAFF
NA	TRBV5-1	NA	TRBJ2-7	TGCGCCAGCAGCTTGAGGGACCGCTCCTACGAGCAGTACTTC	CASSLRDRSYEQYF
NA	TRBV10-1	NA	TRBJ2-2	TGCGCCAGCAGTGAGACTAGGGTCACCGGGGAGCTGTTTTTT	CASSETRVTGELFF
NA	TRBV7-9	NA	TRBJ1-3	TGTGCCAGCAGCTCGAGGGAGGCTGGAAACACCATATATTTT	CASSSREAGNTIYF
NA	TRBV7-8	NA	TRBJ1-5	TGTGCCAGCAGCTTAAACCCGCCCCAGCCCCAGCATTTT	CASSLNPPQPQHF
NA	TRBV11-2	NA	TRBJ2-7	TGTGCCAGCAGCTTAGTAACAGAGCAGTACTTC	CASSLVTEQYF
NA	TRBV30	NA	TRBJ1-2	TGTGCCTGTATTACAACGACAGTTAACTATGGCTACACCTTC	CACITTTVNYGYTF
TRBD1	TRBV5-5	NA	TRBJ1-2	TGTGCCAGCAGCTTGGAGGGGGCAGGGGACTATGGCTACACCTTC	CASSLEGAGDYGYTF
NA	TRBV2	NA	TRBJ2-7	TGTGCCAGCAAGCCGTCAGGGCTGACCTACGAGCAGTACTTC	CASKPSGLTYEQYF
TRBD1	TRBV27	NA	TRBJ1-1	TGTGCCAGCGGAAAAGGGGGCGCAGGCACTGAAGCTTTCTTT	CASGKGGAGTEAFF
TRBD2	TRBV5-1	NA	TRBJ2-3	TGCGCCAGCAGCTTGGGCCTAGCGGGGGCAGATACGCAGTATTTT	CASSLGLAGADTQYF
NA	TRBV2	NA	TRBJ1-5	TGTGCCAGCAGGGGTGACACCGACAATCAGCCCCAGCATTTT	CASRGDTDNQPQHF
TRBD2	TRBV5-1	NA	TRBJ2-1	TGCGCCAGCAGTGGTAGCGGGGGGGCCGTGGAGAATGAGCAGTTCTTC	CASSGSGGAVENEQFF
NA	TRBV30	NA	TRBJ1-1	TGTGCCTGGAGTGTACGAGGGTTTGAAGCTTTCTTT	CAWSVRGFEAFF
NA	TRBV6-1	NA	TRBJ2-3	TGTGCCAGCAGTGAACAGGCAGGGACTACAGATACGCAGTATTTT	CASSEQAGTTDTQYF